This T cell receptor beta chain was observed in a study of neurological immune-mediated disorders. The study built sorted libraries from 1 million CD4+ or CD8+ T cells. The V end was cut by 0 bases, the J end by 9 bases, with 15 bases between. The CDR3 length is 15 residues. Germline values: CDR1 SGHDN, CDR2 FVKESK. This clonotype has only a few counts. What it binds is unknown. Whole-study findings and limits: While HTLV-1-associated myelopathy showed the greatest TCR clonal expansion, multiple sclerosis showed the least, falling below healthy controls. No CDR3 amino acid sequences recurred among expanded clones across subjects, suggesting private repertoires in all groups.

The cDNA was synthesized by means of template-switch 5'RACE, which was carried out with 10-nucleotide random UMIs. TCRdb reprocessed the 5' RACE reads with MiXCR, giving one entry per CDR3 protein. The table has about 30,000 distinct CDR3 sequences, under 6.5% seen once. The receptor was isolated from a woman aged 45 to 65 in good health. The rearrangement joins TRBV14 to TRBJ1-3; D unresolved. The sample was CD4+ T cells from blood. This chain's CDR3 is CASSQEGRATSTIYF. In DNA, the CDR3 is TGTGCCAGCAGCCAAGAAGGCCGGGCGACAAGCACCATATATTTT. The whole variable domain, remainder taken from reference TRBV14 and TRBJ1-3, is EAGVTQFPSHSVIEKGQTVTLRCDPISGHDNLYWYRRVMGKEIKFLLHFVKESKQDESGMPNNRFLAERTGGTYSTLKVQPAELEDSGVYFCASSQEGRATSTIYFGEGSWLTVV.